Listed here are 26 T cell receptor beta chains from one sample, sequenced in a study of cytomegalovirus exposure and HLA in healthy donors. In the PCR, 60 Vbeta and 13 Jbeta primers were used. TCRdb's table, derived via immunoSEQ multiplex PCR, lists solely in-frame clones and lacks some. The profile covers approximately 150,000 clones, with over 60% appearing a single time and 3% taken by the ten largest. The specimen sequenced was PBMCs. The source is a young woman in good health and CMV-seropositive.

The chain links TRBV5-4 to TRBJ2-3; 9 nucleotides agree with TRBD2. Losses at the gene ends were 4 bases for V and 2 bases for J; bases not matched to a gene: 11. There are 17 residues in the CDR3. Germline CDR1 and CDR2: SGHNT and YYREEE (reference sequence). The CDR3 spells CASSQGTSPSYTDTQYF. The CDR3 nucleotides read TGTGCCAGCAGCCAGGGGACTAGCCCAAGCTACACAGATACGCAGTATTTT.

CDR3 DNA: TGTGCCAGTAGTTGGGGGGTCTCCAATCAGCCCCAGCATTTT. Translating gives CASSWGVSNQPQHF. This chain connects TRBV19 to TRBJ1-5; D might be TRBD1 (5 bases). Trimming shortened V by 5 bases and J by 3 bases, and 11 bases separated the two germline ends. This CDR3 contains 14 residues. Germline V lookup: CDR1 LNHDA, CDR2 SQIVND (reference sequence). The variable domain in full, completed from reference TRBV19 and TRBJ1-5, reads DGGITQSPKYLFRKEGQNVTLSCEQNLNHDAMYWYRQDPGQGLRLIYYSQIVNDFQKGDIAEGYSVSREKKESFPLTVTSAQKNPTAFYLCASSWGVSNQPQHFGDGTRLSIL.

The chain uses TRBV5-1 and TRBJ2-7; TRBD2 is a possible D gene (5 bases). V lost 4 bases and J 4 bases, leaving 15 bases between the germline ends. The CDR3 consists of 14 residues. Germline V gives CDR1 SGHRS, CDR2 YFSETQ. The CDR3 is CASSPGIRVYEQYF. CDR3 nucleotide sequence: TGCGCCAGCAGCCCCGGGATCCGAGTATACGAGCAGTACTTC.

The chain links TRBV11-2 to TRBJ2-7; D is possibly TRBD1 (5 bases). Germline V gene lookup returns CDR1 SGHAT and CDR2 FQNNGV. Deletions cut 10 bases from V and 3 bases from J, with 13 bases between. The CDR3 loop spans 12 amino acids. The CDR3 DNA is TGTGCCACCTCGGACACATACTACGAGCAGTACTTC. As protein: CATSDTYYEQYF.

CDR3 coding DNA: TGTGCCAGCAGCTTCGCGGGGAAGATCACAGATACGCAGTATTTT. Its translation: CASSFAGKITDTQYF. This chain uses TRBV5-6 with TRBJ2-3, with D perhaps matching TRBD2 (6 bases). Germline CDR1 reads SGHDT; CDR2 reads YYEEEE. The V end lost 2 bases, the J end lost 2 bases, and 12 bases lay between the germline ends. The CDR3 extends over 15 amino acids.

Only one count was recorded for this clone. The chain uses TRBV30 and TRBJ2-5, with D perhaps matching TRBD1 (6 bases). The V gene lost 4 bases and the J gene lost 3 bases, with 9 bases spanning the gap. This CDR3 spans 12 amino acids. Per the germline V gene, CDR1 is GTSNPN and CDR2 is SVGIG (reference sequence). The CDR3 DNA is TGTGCCTGGAACTCAGGGGAAGAGACCCAGTACTTC. Encoded protein: CAWNSGEETQYF.

The gene calls are TRBV5-1 and TRBJ2-7; TRBD2 aligns across 7 bases. The V and J ends lost 4 bases and 3 bases, in that order; junction bases with no gene match: 16. Germline loops: CDR1 SGHRS, CDR2 YFSETQ. The CDR3 length is 17 residues. The CDR3 nucleotides are TGCGCCAGCAGCCCCCGCAGGGACGGGTCGGGAGGCTACGAGCAGTACTTC. Its translation: CASSPRRDGSGGYEQYF.

This clone was seen more than once but under ten times. V usage is TRBV5-6 and J usage is TRBJ2-3, with D maybe TRBD2 (7 bases). Germline-derived CDR1 and CDR2 are SGHDT and YYEEEE. The CDR3 runs 18 residues. The germline V and J ends were trimmed by 6 bases and 1 base, with 24 bases remaining between them. CDR3 region: CASTWEGWGGGRTDTQYF. The CDR3 region has the DNA TGTGCCAGCACGTGGGAGGGGTGGGGCGGGGGCCGCACAGATACGCAGTATTTT.

A few counts support this clone. The rearrangement joins TRBV4-1 to TRBJ2-7; D gene unclear. V shed 0 bases and J shed 1 base, with 13 bases lying between them. Per the germline V gene, CDR1 is MGHRA and CDR2 is YSYEKL. The CDR3 runs 16 residues. CDR3 DNA: TGCGCCAGCAGCCAAGACGCAGTCGAATATTCCTACGAGCAGTACTTC. Translating it yields CASSQDAVEYSYEQYF.

The V call is TRBV5-6, the J call TRBJ1-2; D might be TRBD1 (5 bases). This CDR3 is 13 amino acids long. Trimming cost V 7 bases and J 8 bases, with 18 bases left between them. CDR1 is SGHDT and CDR2 is YYEEEE in the germline V gene. The CDR3 coding sequence is TGTGCCAGCGCCTGGGAGGGGCGACGAGGCTACACCTTC. Translation: CASAWEGRRGYTF.

The chain is built from TRBV9 and TRBJ1-3, with TRBD1 as a possible D gene (6 bases). CDR1 and CDR2 (germline): SGDLS, YYNGEE. This CDR3 is 15 amino acids long. V was shortened by 3 bases and J by 4 bases, with 14 bases between the two germline ends. The CDR3: CASSGLRGGGNTIYF. Here the CDR3 DNA reads TGTGCCAGCAGCGGCCTCAGGGGTGGAGGAAACACCATATATTTT.

The chain employs TRBV15 and TRBJ1-1; D uncertain. This CDR3 has 14 residues. Germline assignment: CDR1 LNHNV and CDR2 YYDKDF (reference sequence). V lost 0 bases and J 2 bases, leaving 7 bases between the germline ends. The CDR3 sequence is CATSREYSNTEAFF. In DNA form, the CDR3 reads TGTGCCACCAGCAGAGAGTACAGTAACACTGAAGCTTTCTTT.

This clone is labeled large. The same CDR3 is also encoded by other DNA sequences in this sample. The chain has TRBV27 and TRBJ2-5; no reliable D call. The V gene lost 5 bases and the J gene lost 2 bases, with 9 bases spanning the gap. From germline, CDR1 is MNHEY and CDR2 SMNVEV (reference sequence). The CDR3 totals 13 residues. The CDR3 DNA is TGTGCCAGCAGTCCCAGATGGCAAGAGACCCAGTACTTC. Its protein product is CASSPRWQETQYF.

J is TRBJ2-1 and V is TRBV19; D possibly corresponds to TRBD2 (6 bases). The V end was cut by 3 bases, the J end by 2 bases, with 14 bases between. CDR3 length equals 16 residues. Germline V gene lookup returns CDR1 LNHDA and CDR2 SQIVND (reference sequence). The CDR3 DNA sequence: TGTGCCAGTAGTATTGGGTCGGGCGGGGCCTACAATGAGCAGTTCTTC. Translated, it gives CASSIGSGGAYNEQFF.

The chain employs TRBV30 and TRBJ2-7; 7 nucleotides match TRBD1. V was pared by 3 bases and J by 1 base, with 3 bases of the junction left unmatched. The CDR3 spans 13 residues. Germline V gene lookup returns CDR1 GTSNPN and CDR2 SVGIG (reference sequence). This CDR3 is CAWSTGDSYEQYF. CDR3 nucleotides: TGTGCCTGGAGCACAGGGGATTCCTACGAGCAGTACTTC.

There are a few counts of this clone. J is TRBJ2-5 and V is TRBV13; 11 bases map to TRBD1. TRBJ2-7 matches the DNA end more closely, so the J call is doubtful. This CDR3 contains 16 residues. Looked up from germline, CDR1 is PRHDT and CDR2 is FYEKMQ (reference sequence). The CDR3 protein is CASSLLPGQGVDEQYF. The DNA for the CDR3 is TGTGCCAGCAGCTTACTCCCGGGACAGGGGGTGGACGAGCAGTACTTC.

The chain recombines TRBV5-1 with TRBJ2-2; D may be TRBD1 (6 bases). CDR1 SGHRS and CDR2 YFSETQ come from the germline V gene. The CDR3 extends over 14 amino acids. Trimming removed 4 bases from V and 5 bases from J, with 12 bases in between. The CDR3 reads CASSPQGFTGELFF. CDR3 nucleotides: TGCGCCAGCAGCCCACAGGGTTTTACCGGGGAGCTGTTTTTT.

A word on this clone: A junction boundary mismatches the germline segment, possibly from a read error. The chain uses TRBV25-1 and TRBJ1-1; weak D call: TRBD1 (6 bases). This CDR3 is 13 amino acids long. CDR1 is MGHDK and CDR2 is SYGVNS in the germline V gene. CDR3 bases: TGTGCCAGCAGTGTAAGCGGGGGCAGGGAAGGTTTCTTT. It specifies CASSVSGGREGFF.

This clone has more than one count but fewer than ten. J is TRBJ2-2 and V is TRBV29-1, with TRBD2 matching over 7 bases. The V gene's germline CDR1 is SQVTM and CDR2 ANQGSEA. This CDR3 has 11 amino acids. V shed 7 bases, J shed 8 bases, and the junction held 4 bases outside the gene matches. The CDR3 DNA follows: TGCAGCGCGGGGGGTCGGGGGGAGCTGTTTTTT. It specifies CSAGGRGELFF.

This sequence joins TRBV9 and TRBJ1-5; D remains ambiguous. The CDR3 runs to 15 residues. Per germline, CDR1 SGDLS and CDR2 YYNGEE. Trimming took 3 bases from V and 8 from J, leaving 18 bases between them. CDR3 bases: TGTGCCAGCAGCGCGAATCCCTTGACCGGGGAGCCCCAGCATTTT. It encodes CASSANPLTGEPQHF. The full variable domain, rest sourced from reference TRBV9 and TRBJ1-5, is DSGVTQTPKHLITATGQRVTLRCSPRSGDLSVYWYQQSLDQGLQFLIQYYNGEERAKGNILERFSAQQFPDLHSELNLSSLELGDSALYFCASSANPLTGEPQHFGDGTRLSIL.

This clone has only one observation. The chain is built from TRBV29-1 and TRBJ2-4; D perhaps matches TRBD1 (5 bases). Trimming cost V 2 bases and J 4 bases, with 15 bases left between them. The CDR3 contains 15 residues. Germline CDR1 and CDR2: SQVTM and ANQGSEA. The CDR3 is CSVELVTDPKNIQYF. The CDR3 DNA sequence: TGCAGCGTTGAACTTGTGACAGACCCGAAAAACATTCAGTACTTC.

The chain employs TRBV7-2 and TRBJ2-5, with D uncertain. The V end lost 1 base, the J end lost 3 bases, and 6 bases lay between the germline ends. In germline, CDR1 is SGHTA, CDR2 FQGNSA. CDR3 length: 13 residues. CDR3 sequence reads: CASSLGLKETQYF. The CDR3 nucleotides read TGTGCCAGCAGCTTAGGACTTAAAGAGACCCAGTACTTC.

This clone showed up just a few times. The rearrangement links TRBV9 to TRBJ2-1; tentatively, D is TRBD2 (6 bases). The CDR3 extends over 12 amino acids. V was cut by 4 bases and J by 9 bases, with 11 bases left in between. The germline V gene encodes CDR1 SGDLS and CDR2 YYNGEE. The CDR3 nucleotides read TGTGCCAGCAGCCCAAGGCGGGGTGAGCAGTTCTTC. Protein: CASSPRRGEQFF.

The table lists this clone with a few counts. DNA of the CDR3: TGTGCCTGGAGTACTACCTCCAGGGCCCACGAGCAGTACTTC. It encodes CAWSTTSRAHEQYF. V gene TRBV30 combines with J gene TRBJ2-7; tentative D call: TRBD1 (5 bases). V lost 2 bases to trimming and J lost 5 bases, with 16 bases between them. The CDR3 runs 14 residues. The germline gives CDR1 GTSNPN, CDR2 SVGIG (reference sequence).

The chain combines TRBV18 with TRBJ1-4, with a tentative D call TRBD1 (6 bases). CDR1 is KGHSH and CDR2 is LQKENI in the germline V gene. Between the trimmed V and J ends, which lost 1 base and 8 bases, there was a span of 14 bases. The CDR3 sequence is 15 residues long. CDR3 bases: TGTGCCAGCTCACCACTTCAGGGGTTAGGCGAAAAACTGTTTTTT. Translating gives CASSPLQGLGEKLFF.

V is TRBV27 and J is TRBJ1-1; 9 positions agree with TRBD1. Germline V gives CDR1 MNHEY, CDR2 SMNVEV (reference sequence). This CDR3 comprises 18 residues. Trimming removed 3 bases from V and 1 base from J; junction bases left unmatched: 12. This CDR3 reads CASSLTGQGRKENTEAFF. CDR3 DNA: TGTGCCAGCAGTTTGACGGGACAGGGTAGAAAAGAGAACACTGAAGCTTTCTTT.